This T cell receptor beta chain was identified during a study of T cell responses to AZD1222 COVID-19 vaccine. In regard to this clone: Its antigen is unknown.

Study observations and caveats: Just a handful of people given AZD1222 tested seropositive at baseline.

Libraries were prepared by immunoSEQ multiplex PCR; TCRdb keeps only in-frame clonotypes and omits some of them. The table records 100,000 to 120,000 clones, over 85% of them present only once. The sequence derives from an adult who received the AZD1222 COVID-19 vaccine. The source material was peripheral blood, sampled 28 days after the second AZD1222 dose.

CDR3 sequence: CASSSLGQQGQFF. The CDR3 DNA reads as TGTGCCAGCAGCTCCCTGGGACAACAGGGACAGTTCTTC. This chain uses TRBV7-9 with TRBJ2-1, with TRBD1 as a possible D gene (6 bases). Germline V gives CDR1 SEHNR, CDR2 FQNEAQ (reference sequence). The CDR3 sequence is 13 residues long. V was shortened by 4 bases and J by 13 bases, with 17 bases between the two germline ends.